Detailed here is one T cell receptor beta chain. The sample is drawn from a study of OX40 agonist ivuxolimab in advanced cancers. Method: immunoSEQ multiplex PCR; TCRdb's copy keeps in-frame clones and lacks some. The profile covers 5,000 to 6,500 clones, with about 73% appearing a single time and about 38% taken by the ten largest. The sample was CD4+ or CD8+ T cells sorted from blood, taken in a trial of the OX40 agonist ivuxolimab. This clonotype originated in an adult with an advanced solid tumor such as melanoma, head and neck, liver or kidney cancer.

The CDR3 region has the DNA TGTGCCAGTACCATGCGGGACAGTAGCGATGAAAAACTGTTTTTT. Translating it yields CASTMRDSSDEKLFF. This rearrangement joins TRBV19 to TRBJ1-4; the match to TRBD1 covers 7 bases. The CDR3 extends over 15 amino acids. J gave up 6 bases and V 7 bases, and 11 bases lay outside the gene matches. Per the germline V gene, CDR1 is LNHDA and CDR2 is SQIVND (reference sequence).